These T cell receptor beta chains were read from a single sample in a study of graft-versus-host responses after intestinal transplantation. Sequenced by immunoSEQ multiplex PCR; TCRdb stores in-frame clones only, minus some. The sample yields about 99,000 clones, 85% to 95% seen once. The antigens for these receptors are not known. This sample comprised unstimulated CD8+ T cells sorted from spleen or lymph node cells, obtained before transplant. These receptors were taken from a human donor who was the organ donor for an intestinal transplant. Both conserved end residues are part of each CDR3. The D gene is left open where the match is weak. Clone size is stated in some rows and not others, as once, few, many or a class when expanded.

few | TRBJ2-7 | TRBV6-5 | TRBD2 | TGTGCCAGCAGACCGACGACTAGCGGGGGCGGCGAGCAGTACTTC | CASRPTTSGGGEQYF
NA | TRBJ2-1 | TRBV5-1 | NA | TGCGCCAGCAGCTTGGAAACAGGGTTCTTCTACAATGAGCAGTTCTTC | CASSLETGFFYNEQFF
NA | TRBJ2-3 | TRBV5-1 | TRBD2 | TGCGCCAGCAGCTTGCTCCCTAGCGGGAATACAGATACGCAGTATTTT | CASSLLPSGNTDTQYF
NA | TRBJ2-3 | TRBV19 | NA | TGTGCCAGTAGCCTCGACGGGTTCCAAGTAAACACAGATACGCAGTATTTT | CASSLDGFQVNTDTQYF
NA | TRBJ2-1 | TRBV15 | NA | TGTGCCACCAGCAGAGATCCTCCGGGGGGCCTCAATGAGCAGTTCTTC | CATSRDPPGGLNEQFF
NA | TRBJ2-7 | TRBV28 | TRBD2 | TGTGCCAGCAGTTTAAGTAGCGGGGGGTACGAGCAGTACTTC | CASSLSSGGYEQYF
NA | TRBJ2-1 | TRBV29-1 | TRBD1 | TGCAGCGTTTCAGGGGGAGAGTACAATGAGCAGTTCTTC | CSVSGGEYNEQFF
NA | TRBJ2-1 | TRBV4-1 | TRBD2 | TGCGCCAGCAGCCAAGATCCAGCGGGGGAGTGGGAGCAGTTCTTC | CASSQDPAGEWEQFF
NA | TRBJ2-1 | TRBV11-3 | NA | TGTGCCAGCAGCTCGAGCCTGAACTACAATGAGCAGTTCTTC | CASSSSLNYNEQFF
NA | TRBJ2-7 | TRBV13 | TRBD1 | TGTGCCAGCAGCTTATCAGGGGGCGAGCAGTACTTC | CASSLSGGEQYF
few | TRBJ1-6 | TRBV25-1 | NA | TGTGCCAGCAGTGAATGGGAGGGTTGGTCACCCCTCCACTTT | CASSEWEGWSPLHF
NA | TRBJ1-5 | TRBV4-1 | NA | TGCGCCAGCAGCCAAGAAGAAAGCGGCCATCAGCCCCAGCATTTT | CASSQEESGHQPQHF
NA | TRBJ2-7 | TRBV5-1 | NA | TGCGCCAGCAGCAGTGGCGGGGGCTCCCGCGAGCAGTACTTC | CASSSGGGSREQYF
NA | TRBJ2-1 | TRBV7-3 | NA | TGTGCCAGCAGCAACCCGGGGGACAATGAGCAGTTCTTC | CASSNPGDNEQFF
NA | TRBJ2-1 | TRBV9 | TRBD2 | TGTGCCAGCAGCGGGACACGGACTAGTATCCATGAGCAGTTCTTC | CASSGTRTSIHEQFF
NA | TRBJ2-3 | TRBV19 | NA | TGTGCCAGTAGTCTAGATGGCGGGGACCCCCGCGATACGCAGTATTTT | CASSLDGGDPRDTQYF
NA | TRBJ1-1 | TRBV4-1 | NA | TGCGCCAGCAGCCAAACCCGTACAAACACTGAAGCTTTCTTT | CASSQTRTNTEAFF
NA | TRBJ1-4 | TRBV28 | NA | TGTGCCAGCAGTCACTACATGAAAACTAATGAAAAACTGTTTTTT | CASSHYMKTNEKLFF
NA | TRBJ1-2 | TRBV19 | NA | TGTGCCAGTAGGGACTCCGACTATGGCTACACCTTC | CASRDSDYGYTF
NA | TRBJ1-1 | TRBV19 | NA | TGTGCCAGTAGTACTAGACTAACAGGGTCACAAGGTTTCTTT | CASSTRLTGSQGFF
NA | TRBJ1-5 | TRBV28 | TRBD1 | TGTGCCAGCAGCCCGGGACAGGGCAAATTGCCCCAGCATTTT | CASSPGQGKLPQHF
NA | TRBJ2-2 | TRBV7-9 | TRBD1 | TGTGCCAGCAGCCCCGGACAGGGGGCGCAGGGGGAGCTGTTTTTT | CASSPGQGAQGELFF
NA | TRBJ2-2 | TRBV5-8 | NA | TGTGCCAGCAGCTTGGGACAGAACACCGGGGAGCTGTTTTTT | CASSLGQNTGELFF
NA | TRBJ1-1 | TRBV2 | NA | TGTGCCAGCAGTGATCCCGGGGGTAACACTGAAGCTTTCTTT | CASSDPGGNTEAFF
NA | TRBJ2-7 | TRBV11-3 | TRBD2 | TGTGCCAGCAGCCCATTGACTAGCGGGGGTTACGAGCAGTACTTC | CASSPLTSGGYEQYF
NA | TRBJ2-5 | TRBV20-1 | NA | TGCAGTGCTGAGGCCGAAGAGACCCAGTACTTC | CSAEAEETQYF
NA | TRBJ2-1 | TRBV27 | TRBD1 | TGTGCCAGCAGTGTACAGGGGAATGAGCAGTTCTTC | CASSVQGNEQFF
NA | TRBJ2-5 | TRBV2 | NA | TGTGCCAGCATTCTCCCCTTTAGGTCAGGGGTTTATCTGCCCCAGTACTTC | CASILPFRSGVYLPQYF
NA | TRBJ1-4 | TRBV13 | TRBD1 | TGTGCCAGCAGCTCCCTCGGGACAGGGAATGAAAAACTGTTTTTT | CASSSLGTGNEKLFF
NA | TRBJ2-7 | TRBV27 | TRBD2 | TGTGCCAGCAGTTTTTCCGGGACTATCTACGAGCAGTACTTC | CASSFSGTIYEQYF
NA | TRBJ2-3 | TRBV27 | NA | TGTGCCAGCAGCCCGGGATTCACAGATACGCAGTATTTT | CASSPGFTDTQYF
NA | TRBJ1-3 | TRBV15 | NA | TGTGCCACCAGGGAGGACGGATCTTCTGGAAACACCATATATTTT | CATREDGSSGNTIYF
NA | TRBJ2-3 | TRBV19 | NA | TGTGCCAGTAGTGAGACAGATACGCAGTATTTT | CASSETDTQYF
NA | TRBJ2-7 | TRBV21-1 | NA | TGTGCCAGCAGGGGTCCCGAGGCCTACGAGCAGTACTTC | CASRGPEAYEQYF
NA | TRBJ1-6 | TRBV19 | TRBD1 | TGTGCCAGTGAACCGGGACAGAGCTCCTATAATTCACCCCTCCACTTT | CASEPGQSSYNSPLHF
NA | TRBJ2-3 | TRBV29-1 | TRBD1 | TGCAGCGTTGAACCCCGCCAGGGGGCTGGGGCAGATACGCAGTATTTT | CSVEPRQGAGADTQYF
NA | TRBJ2-1 | TRBV2 | TRBD1 | TGTGCCAGCAGTGACTTCCTGGGACAGGGGAGGAATGAGCAGTTCTTC | CASSDFLGQGRNEQFF
NA | TRBJ2-3 | TRBV28 | NA | TGTGCCAGCAGTTTCCCGCCCAGGGGAGTGGGCACAGATACGCAGTATTTT | CASSFPPRGVGTDTQYF
NA | TRBJ2-3 | TRBV5-1 | NA | TGCGCCAGCAGCTTGCAACTAGCAGGCACAGATACGCAGTATTTT | CASSLQLAGTDTQYF
NA | TRBJ1-5 | TRBV28 | NA | TGTGCCAGCAGGAGTCAGGGGAGAGGCAATCAGCCCCAGCATTTT | CASRSQGRGNQPQHF
NA | TRBJ2-1 | TRBV5-5 | NA | TGTGCCAGCAGCCGCTGGAGGGGGCGAAAGCCAATAAGCGCCAATGAGCAGTTCTTC | CASSRWRGRKPISANEQFF
NA | TRBJ2-7 | TRBV13 | TRBD2 | TGTGCCAGCAGCCCGGGACTAGTCTTAAGGGAGCAGTACTTC | CASSPGLVLREQYF
NA | TRBJ1-2 | TRBV4-1 | NA | TGCGCCAGCAGCCAAGAAGACAGGAGGTTTAGCTATGGCTACACCTTC | CASSQEDRRFSYGYTF
NA | TRBJ2-5 | TRBV5-1 | TRBD1 | TGCGCCAGCAGCAAGACAGGGGTCGTGACTGGAGAGACCCAGTACTTC | CASSKTGVVTGETQYF
once | TRBJ2-1 | TRBV19 | TRBD2 | TGTGCCAGTAGGATACTAGCGGGGGACTACAATGAGCAGTTCTTC | CASRILAGDYNEQFF
once | TRBJ2-7 | TRBV7-6 | TRBD2 | TGTGCCAGCAGCTTAGGAGTAGCGGGGGGGCCGAGGGCCGAGCAGTACTTC | CASSLGVAGGPRAEQYF
NA | TRBJ2-3 | TRBV5-8 | NA | TGTGCCAGCAGCTTGGTGGTAGATCCGGCAGATACGCAGTATTTT | CASSLVVDPADTQYF
NA | TRBJ2-5 | TRBV7-9 | TRBD2 | TGTGCCAGCAGCCCGCGTAGCGGGAGGGCCGGGGAGACCCAGTACTTC | CASSPRSGRAGETQYF
NA | TRBJ2-1 | TRBV6-1 | NA | TGTGCCAGCAGCCAAGGGGGAAGCTCCTACAATGAGCAGTTCTTC | CASSQGGSSYNEQFF
NA | TRBJ1-1 | TRBV30 | TRBD1 | TGTGCCTGGACCATAACCGGGACAGGGTCAACTGAAGCTTTCTTT | CAWTITGTGSTEAFF
NA | TRBJ2-7 | TRBV28 | TRBD2 | TGTGCCAGCAGTTTTTTTCCAGGGAGGGCCTACGAGCAGTACTTC | CASSFFPGRAYEQYF
few | TRBJ2-7 | TRBV29-1 | NA | TGCAGCGTTGAACAGGGATTGTACGAGCAGTACTTC | CSVEQGLYEQYF
few | TRBJ1-2 | TRBV6-5 | TRBD1 | TGTGCCAGCAGTTCCGACAGGGTTGGCTACACCTTC | CASSSDRVGYTF
NA | TRBJ2-3 | TRBV6-4 | TRBD2 | TGTGCCACCAGATCCCAAGCGGGGACAGATACGCAGTATTTT | CATRSQAGTDTQYF
NA | TRBJ2-1 | TRBV9 | TRBD2 | TGTGCCAGCAAAGGACTAGCGGGAACTAATGAGCAGTTCTTC | CASKGLAGTNEQFF
NA | TRBJ2-7 | TRBV9 | TRBD2 | TGTGCCAGCAGCGCGGGACTAGAACTCTACGAGCAGTACTTC | CASSAGLELYEQYF
NA | TRBJ1-5 | TRBV2 | NA | TGTGCCAGCAGCCAAGAGGTTAGTAGGCAGGGATCTCGACCCAGACAGCCCCAGCATTTT | CASSQEVSRQGSRPRQPQHF